The 17 T cell receptor beta chains below all came from one sample that was sequenced in a study of graft-versus-host responses after intestinal transplantation listed by TCRdb under 2021. What the time point label conveys for this sample: cells obtained before transplantation from donor or recipient. The method was the immunoSEQ multiplex PCR assay. TCRdb limited this immuneACCESS table to in-frame rearrangements with V and J called. A share of clones is missing; checked studies link under half to unresolved V genes, and the rest is unexplained. For this sample there are 80,000 to 90,000 clones; around 90% appear just once. The ten largest clones take up roughly 0.099% of the sample. These receptors lack a known antigen. This specimen consisted of unstimulated CD4+ T cells sorted from spleen or lymph node cells, obtained before intestinal transplant. These receptors came from a human donor who received an intestinal transplant.

Only one count was recorded for this clone. The rearrangement links TRBV15 to TRBJ1-2, with D possibly being TRBD1 (6 bases). There are 14 residues in the CDR3. CDR1 is LNHNV and CDR2 is YYDKDF in the germline V gene (reference sequence). V shed 1 base and J shed 7 bases, with 13 bases lying between them. This CDR3 is CATSRGGTGFGYTF. CDR3 DNA sequence: TGTGCCACCAGCAGAGGTGGTACAGGGTTTGGCTACACCTTC.

The CDR3 loop is CAISESGSVETQYF. DNA of the CDR3: TGTGCCATCAGTGAGTCGGGCAGTGTGGAGACCCAGTACTTC. The chain carries TRBV10-3 and TRBJ2-5, with D unclear. CDR3 length: 14 amino acids. Trimming left V 0 bases short and J 5 bases short, with 10 bases between. CDR1 is ENHRY and CDR2 is SYGVKD in the germline V gene.

CDR3 bases: TGCGCCAGCAGCCAAGAGGCTCAGGTCAGGGGACAGACCCAGTACTTC. This codes for CASSQEAQVRGQTQYF. V and J are TRBV4-1 and TRBJ2-5; D may be TRBD1 (6 bases). Germline V CDR1 and CDR2: MGHRA, YSYEKL. CDR3 size: 16 residues. Trimming took off 0 bases at V and 6 bases at J, with 17 bases between the two ends.

The rearrangement links TRBV18 to TRBJ1-5; the match to TRBD1 covers 11 bases. The germline V gene has CDR1 KGHSH and CDR2 LQKENI. V was pared by 3 bases and J by 7 bases, with 8 bases of the junction left unmatched. This CDR3 spans 16 amino acids. The CDR3 region is CASSPRPGQGDQPQHF. Here the CDR3 DNA reads TGTGCCAGCTCACCTAGGCCGGGACAGGGGGACCAGCCCCAGCATTTT.

This clone was counted between two and nine times. The J gene is TRBJ1-2, the V gene TRBV4-1; no clear D gene. Looked up from germline, CDR1 is MGHRA and CDR2 is YSYEKL. V lost 1 base to trimming and J lost 8 bases, with 11 bases between them. The CDR3 spans 13 residues. For the CDR3, the DNA is TGCGCCAGCAGCCAAGTATTTGAGGAGGGCTACACCTTC. Translated, it gives CASSQVFEEGYTF.

The chain couples TRBV5-6 to TRBJ2-7, with 10 bases identical to TRBD1. This CDR3 is built from 14 residues. J gave up 6 bases and V 1 base, and 4 bases lay outside the gene matches. Germline V gives CDR1 SGHDT, CDR2 YYEEEE. CDR3 amino acids: CASSLTGTGVEQYF. DNA for the CDR3: TGTGCCAGCAGCTTGACCGGGACAGGGGTCGAGCAGTACTTC.

J is TRBJ2-1 and V is TRBV6-4; a weak D match, TRBD2 (5 bases). The germline CDR1 and CDR2 sequences are MRHNA and SNTAGT. The CDR3 totals 15 residues. Between the trimmed V and J ends, which lost 4 bases and 7 bases, there was a span of 17 bases. CDR3 DNA: TGTGCCAGCAGTGTTCAGGCAGCTGGGGAGAATGAGCAGTTCTTC. The encoded protein is CASSVQAAGENEQFF.

The V gene is TRBV6-1, the J gene TRBJ2-2; TRBD1 agrees at 7 bases. Looked up from germline, CDR1 is MNHNS and CDR2 is SASEGT. V dropped 8 bases and J dropped 6; count of bases not matched to a gene: 12. The CDR3 has 15 residues. This CDR3 is CASRSAPGGAGELFF. DNA for the CDR3: TGTGCCAGCCGGTCGGCCCCAGGGGGAGCCGGGGAGCTGTTTTTT.

The genes are TRBV10-3 and TRBJ1-6; D remains unclear. The germline V gene has CDR1 ENHRY and CDR2 SYGVKD. V dropped 6 bases and J dropped 6 bases, with 9 bases sitting between them. CDR3 size: 13 residues. The DNA for the CDR3 is TGTGCCATCAGGGCGGAGAGTAATTCACCCCTCCACTTT. Protein sequence: CAIRAESNSPLHF.

The gene calls are TRBV6-1 and TRBJ1-2; maybe TRBD1 (6 bases). The CDR3 is 15 residues long. Trimming removed 3 bases from V and 0 bases from J, with 11 bases in between. Looked up from germline, CDR1 is MNHNS and CDR2 is SASEGT. CDR3: CASSEGAGANYGYTF. CDR3 bases: TGTGCCAGCAGTGAGGGGGCGGGGGCTAACTATGGCTACACCTTC.

V gene TRBV6-5 combines with J gene TRBJ2-1; possibly TRBD2 for D (6 bases). Germline CDR1 reads MNHEY; CDR2 reads SVGAGI. The V and J ends lost 2 bases and 5 bases respectively, with 10 bases between them. The CDR3 totals 14 residues. As DNA, the CDR3 is TGTGCCAGCAGTTACGGACTATTAAACAATGAGCAGTTCTTC. It is translated as CASSYGLLNNEQFF.

This clone was counted a single time. The chain has TRBV5-1 and TRBJ2-2, with 8 bases fitting TRBD2. Germline V gene lookup returns CDR1 SGHRS and CDR2 YFSETQ. This CDR3 is built from 16 residues. V shed 4 bases and J 1 base; nucleotides not matched to a gene: 6. CDR3 in amino acids: CASSPGGGRNTGELFF. CDR3 bases: TGCGCCAGCAGCCCGGGAGGGGGGCGGAACACCGGGGAGCTGTTTTTT.

The chain joins TRBV19 to TRBJ1-1; a possible D gene is TRBD1 (6 bases). Deletions cut 2 bases from V and 2 bases from J, with 21 bases between. This CDR3 comprises 18 residues. Per germline, CDR1 LNHDA and CDR2 SQIVND (reference sequence). The CDR3 coding sequence is TGTGCCAGTAGTATATCCGACAGGCCCTGGAATGGTAACACTGAAGCTTTCTTT. This sequence encodes CASSISDRPWNGNTEAFF.

The V call is TRBV27, the J call TRBJ2-7, with 7 bases identical to TRBD2. CDR1 MNHEY and CDR2 SMNVEV come from the germline V gene (reference sequence). V lost 6 bases to trimming and J lost 4 bases; unmatched junction nucleotides: 12. This CDR3 comprises 15 residues. DNA of the CDR3: TGTGCCAGCAGCCCCTCACCGGGGGGTCTGTACGAGCAGTACTTC. Translated, it gives CASSPSPGGLYEQYF.

The chain employs TRBV4-2 and TRBJ2-7, with 10 bases matching TRBD2. In germline, CDR1 is LGHNA, CDR2 YNFKEQ. The CDR3 length is 17 residues. Trimming took 1 base from V and 3 from J; bases not matched to a gene: 9. CDR3 region: CASSQGGLAGALYEQYF. CDR3 coding DNA: TGTGCCAGCAGCCAAGGTGGTCTAGCGGGGGCCCTCTACGAGCAGTACTTC.

This chain joins TRBV18 and TRBJ1-2; possible D gene TRBD1, 5 bases. V dropped 2 bases and J dropped 0 bases, with 10 bases sitting between them. CDR1 is KGHSH, CDR2 LQKENI, per germline. The CDR3 has 15 residues. In DNA form, the CDR3 reads TGTGCCAGCTCACCAGGGGCAGAAGCTAACTATGGCTACACCTTC. This translates into CASSPGAEANYGYTF.

This chain uses TRBV7-9 with TRBJ2-5, with 7 positions matching TRBD1. With V trimmed by 3 bases and J by 0 bases, 7 bases remained unmatched. This CDR3 is built from 16 residues. Germline V gene lookup returns CDR1 SEHNR and CDR2 FQNEAQ (reference sequence). CDR3 residues: CASSFYSGGYQETQYF. The CDR3 coding sequence is TGTGCCAGCAGCTTTTATTCAGGGGGATACCAAGAGACCCAGTACTTC. Combining the CDR3 with reference TRBV7-9 and TRBJ2-5 gives the whole variable domain DTGVSQNPRHKITKRGQNVTFRCDPISEHNRLYWYRQTLGQGPEFLTYFQNEAQLEKSRLLSDRFSAERPKGSFSTLEIQRTEQGDSAMYLCASSFYSGGYQETQYFGPGTRLLVL.